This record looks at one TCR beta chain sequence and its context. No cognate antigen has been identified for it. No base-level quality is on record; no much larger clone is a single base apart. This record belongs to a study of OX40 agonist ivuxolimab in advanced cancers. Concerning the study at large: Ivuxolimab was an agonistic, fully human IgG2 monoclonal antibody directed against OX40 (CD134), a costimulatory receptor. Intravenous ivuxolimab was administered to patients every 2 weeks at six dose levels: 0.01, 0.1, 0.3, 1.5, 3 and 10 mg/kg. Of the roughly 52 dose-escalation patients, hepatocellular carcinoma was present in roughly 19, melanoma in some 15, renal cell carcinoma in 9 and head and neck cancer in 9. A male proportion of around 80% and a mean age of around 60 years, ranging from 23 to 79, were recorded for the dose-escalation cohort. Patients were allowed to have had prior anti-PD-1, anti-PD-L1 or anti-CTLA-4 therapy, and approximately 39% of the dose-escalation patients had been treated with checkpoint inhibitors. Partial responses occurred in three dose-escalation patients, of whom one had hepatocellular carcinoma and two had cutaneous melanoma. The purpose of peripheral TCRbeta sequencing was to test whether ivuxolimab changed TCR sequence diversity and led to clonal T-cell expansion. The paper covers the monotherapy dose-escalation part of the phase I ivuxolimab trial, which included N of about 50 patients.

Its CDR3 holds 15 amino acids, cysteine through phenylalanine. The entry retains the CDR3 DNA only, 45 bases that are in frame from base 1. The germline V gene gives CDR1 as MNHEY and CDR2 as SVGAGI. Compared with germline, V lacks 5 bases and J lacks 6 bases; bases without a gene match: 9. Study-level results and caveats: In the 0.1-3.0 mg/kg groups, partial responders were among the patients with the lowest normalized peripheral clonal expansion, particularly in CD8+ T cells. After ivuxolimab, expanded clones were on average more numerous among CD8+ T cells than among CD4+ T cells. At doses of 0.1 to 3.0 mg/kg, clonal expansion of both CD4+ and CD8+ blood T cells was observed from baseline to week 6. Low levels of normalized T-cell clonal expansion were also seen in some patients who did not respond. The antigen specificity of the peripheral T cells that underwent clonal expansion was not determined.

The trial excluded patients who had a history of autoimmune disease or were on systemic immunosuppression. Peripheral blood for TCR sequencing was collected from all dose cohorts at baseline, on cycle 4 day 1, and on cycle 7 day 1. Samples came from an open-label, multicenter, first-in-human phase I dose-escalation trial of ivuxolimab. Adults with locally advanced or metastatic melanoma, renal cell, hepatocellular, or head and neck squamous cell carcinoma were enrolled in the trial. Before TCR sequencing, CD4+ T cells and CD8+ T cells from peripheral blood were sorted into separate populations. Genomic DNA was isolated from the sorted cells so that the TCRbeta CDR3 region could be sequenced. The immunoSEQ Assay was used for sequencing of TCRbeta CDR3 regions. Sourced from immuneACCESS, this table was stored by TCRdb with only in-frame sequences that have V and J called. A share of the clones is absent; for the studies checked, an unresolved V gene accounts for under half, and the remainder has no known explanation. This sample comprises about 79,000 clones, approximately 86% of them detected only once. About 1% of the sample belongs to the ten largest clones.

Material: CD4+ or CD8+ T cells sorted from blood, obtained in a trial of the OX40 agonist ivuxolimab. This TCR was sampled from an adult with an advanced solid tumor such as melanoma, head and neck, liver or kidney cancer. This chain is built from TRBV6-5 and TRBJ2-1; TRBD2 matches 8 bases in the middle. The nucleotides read TGTGCCAGCAGTCCCTCGGGGGGGTACGGCAATGAGCAGTTCTTC. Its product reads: CASSPSGGYGNEQFF.